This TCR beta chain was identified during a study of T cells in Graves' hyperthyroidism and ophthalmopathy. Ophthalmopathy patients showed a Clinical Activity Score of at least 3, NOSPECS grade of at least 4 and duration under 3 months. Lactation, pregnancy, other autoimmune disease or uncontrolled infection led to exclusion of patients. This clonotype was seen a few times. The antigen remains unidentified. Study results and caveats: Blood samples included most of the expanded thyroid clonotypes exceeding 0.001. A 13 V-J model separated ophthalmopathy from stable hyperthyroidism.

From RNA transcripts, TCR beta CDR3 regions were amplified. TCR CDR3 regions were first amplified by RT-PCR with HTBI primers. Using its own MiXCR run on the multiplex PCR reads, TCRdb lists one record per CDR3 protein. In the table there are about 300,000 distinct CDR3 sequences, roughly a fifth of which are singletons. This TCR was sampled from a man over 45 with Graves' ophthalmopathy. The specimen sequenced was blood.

DNA of the CDR3: TGTGCCAGCAGGGCTTCGGGCCTGGCGGGGGCCTACGAGCAGTACTTC. Its translation: CASRASGLAGAYEQYF. J is TRBJ2-7 and V is TRBV27; TRBD2 aligns across 7 bases. CDR3 length: 16 amino acids. The V and J ends lost 6 bases and 2 bases, in that order; junction bases with no gene match: 13. Germline CDR1 reads MNHEY; CDR2 reads SMNVEV (reference sequence).